This TCR beta chain is from a study of blood T cell repertoires in COVID-19. Whole-study context: COVID-19 samples from acute and convalescent phases originated in the United States, Italy and Spain. Sources were T cells, B-cell-depleted T cells, or PBMCs; the material itself was cDNA or gDNA.

This clone has only a few counts. Authors' methods: It was from reference gene primer amplification that nucleated cell counts were estimated. This table comes from immunoSEQ multiplex PCR, and its TCRdb copy is limited to in-frame clones, with some not included. V and J calls and clone size come straight from that table; D and trimming were deduced from the DNA. The sample holds about 140,000 clones, less than 85% seen once. The CDR3 runs 12 residues. V lost 3 bases to trimming and J lost 6 bases, with 3 bases between them. The receptor comes from an elderly woman in a cohort sampled during active or convalescent COVID-19. The V gene is TRBV12-3 or TRBV12-4, the J gene TRBJ1-6; unclear D gene. Sequenced input: peripheral blood. For the CDR3, the DNA is TGTGCCAGCAGTTTCGGTAATTCACCCCTCCACTTT. It is translated as CASSFGNSPLHF.